This note documents a single T cell receptor (beta chain) sequence. The data derive from a study of technical replicates of blood from several donors. The data were produced by immunoSEQ multiplex PCR, yet TCRdb's version contains in-frame clones alone and is incomplete. Of about 85,000 clones detected, about 94% appear once; the ten largest clones hold roughly 0.38%. V was trimmed by 8 bases and J by 4 bases, leaving 11 bases between them. CDR3 length: 12 residues. The germline CDR1 and CDR2 sequences are LNHNV and YYDKDF (reference sequence). Sequencing was carried out using T cells isolated from PBMCs. The sequence derives from a human donor in good health. The J gene is TRBJ1-1, the V gene TRBV15; D not certain. CDR3 in amino acids: CATCRGSTEAFF. CDR3 DNA sequence: TGTGCCACCTGCCGGGGTAGCACTGAAGCTTTCTTT. Complete variable domain (other parts from reference TRBV15 and TRBJ1-1): DAMVIQNPRYQVTQFGKPVTLSCSQTLNHNVMYWYQQKSSQAPKLLFHYYDKDFNNEADTPDNFQSRRPNTSFCFLDIRSPGLGDTAMYLCATCRGSTEAFFGQGTRLTVV.